This TCR beta chain was profiled in a study of blood T cells in healthy people across ages. Findings and caveats of the study: Donor CMV status, an unknown factor, possibly confounded changes in expanded clonotypes.

With a J-beta primer mix and a sample-barcoded 5' primer, a second PCR ran 7 to 11 cycles. TCRdb fed the 5' RACE reads into MiXCR, producing one record per CDR3 protein. Of about 780,000 distinct CDR3 sequences in the sample, 62% were seen once. A single count supports this clonotype. Its antigen is not identified. Trimming left V 0 bases short and J 2 bases short, with 11 bases between. CDR3 length: 15 residues. The germline gives CDR1 LGHNA, CDR2 YSLEER. This chain uses TRBV4-3 with TRBJ2-7; D perhaps matches TRBD1 (5 bases). The TCR sequence derives from a young man in good health. The sequenced material came from blood. CDR3: CASSQDGQQAYEQYF. CDR3 nucleotides: TGCGCCAGCAGCCAAGATGGGCAACAGGCCTACGAGCAGTACTTC.